The 32 T cell receptor beta chains in this list originate from one sample, sequenced in a study of T cell repertoires in cytomegalovirus infection. Using its own MiXCR run on the reads, TCRdb lists one record per CDR3 protein. Among about 140,000 distinct CDR3 sequences listed, 5.5% to 8% were seen once. The sequenced material came from PBMCs. The receptors here all came from a human donor in good health (CMV status not recorded). Some clones in this sample may be carry-over from other donors' samples.

This clonotype appeared many times. The chain couples TRBV4-3 to TRBJ1-1, with D perhaps TRBD1 (6 bases). Germline CDR1 reads LGHNA; CDR2 reads YSLEER. The CDR3 extends over 14 amino acids. The ends were cut back, 1 base at V and 0 bases at J, with 6 bases in the middle. The CDR3, as DNA: TGCGCCAGCAGCCAAGCAGGGGTGAACACTGAAGCTTTCTTT. As protein: CASSQAGVNTEAFF.

The chain combines TRBV19 with TRBJ1-2; 8 nucleotides line up with TRBD1. V was pared by 7 bases and J by 8 bases, with 12 bases of the junction left unmatched. Germline V gives CDR1 LNHDA, CDR2 SQIVND (reference sequence). The CDR3 covers 14 residues. As DNA, the CDR3 is TGTGCCAGTATCCCACAGGGGGAGATACGCGGCTACACCTTC. It yields the protein CASIPQGEIRGYTF.

The chain combines TRBV19 with TRBJ2-2; D call uncertain. The CDR3 has 14 amino acids. Germline V gene lookup returns CDR1 LNHDA and CDR2 SQIVND (reference sequence). Trimming took off 6 bases at V and 6 bases at J, with 14 bases between the two ends. The CDR3 DNA reads TGTGCCAGTAGCGGTCGACCCGGGCCCGGGGAGCTGTTTTTT. Translating gives CASSGRPGPGELFF.

The sample holds many counts of this clonotype. The chain is built from TRBV7-8 and TRBJ2-5, with no clear D. Germline CDR1 and CDR2: SGHVS and FQNEAQ. The CDR3 extends over 11 amino acids. V was pared by 7 bases and J by 5 bases, with 8 bases between. Here the CDR3 DNA reads TGTGCCAGCAAACTTCTGGAGACCCAGTACTTC. As protein: CASKLLETQYF.

This clonotype has at least ten counts. This rearrangement joins TRBV28 to TRBJ1-6; D remains unclear. CDR1 MDHEN and CDR2 SYDVKM come from the germline V gene. The CDR3 covers 19 residues. V was trimmed by 6 bases and J by 4 bases, leaving 25 bases between them. CDR3 nucleotides: TGTGCCAGCAGCCGAAGCGTCCGGCGTCACTTAAAATATAATTCACCCCTCCACTTT. Its translation: CASSRSVRRHLKYNSPLHF.

This clonotype was recorded at least ten times. This chain links TRBV28 with TRBJ1-5, with a possible D match to TRBD1 (6 bases). The CDR3 contains 15 residues. Trimming took 6 bases from V and 6 from J, leaving 18 bases between them. CDR1 and CDR2 from the germline V gene are MDHEN and SYDVKM. This CDR3 reads CASRIQGVRAQPQHF. For the CDR3, the DNA is TGTGCCAGCAGGATACAGGGAGTGCGGGCTCAGCCCCAGCATTTT.

This clonotype was found a few times. The chain is built from TRBV20-1 and TRBJ1-5; D uncertain. This CDR3 contains 14 residues. V lost 3 bases, J lost 2 bases, and 11 bases lay in between. Germline V CDR1 and CDR2: DFQATT, SNEGSKA (reference sequence). In DNA form, the CDR3 reads TGCAGTGCTAGCGAGCTGGTGGGCAATCAGCCCCAGCATTTT. Protein product: CSASELVGNQPQHF.

The chain links TRBV7-6 to TRBJ2-3; maybe TRBD1 (6 bases). V was cut by 8 bases and J by 9 bases, with 24 bases left in between. The CDR3 runs 15 residues. CDR1 SGHVS and CDR2 FNYEAQ come from the germline V gene. CDR3 residues: CASLSSDSHNPTQYF. CDR3 in DNA: TGTGCCAGCCTATCTTCGGACAGTCACAACCCAACGCAGTATTTT.

This clonotype was counted ten times or more. The J gene is TRBJ2-7, the V gene TRBV7-2; 7 bases map to TRBD1. This CDR3 has 12 residues. The J segment lost 12 bases and the V segment lost 5 bases, leaving 10 bases of the junction unmatched. CDR1 is SGHTA and CDR2 is FQGNSA in the germline V gene. The CDR3 nucleotides read TGTGCCAGCAGCACACAGGGGCCTCGTCTGTACTTC. As protein: CASSTQGPRLYF.

DNA for the CDR3: TGTGCCAGCAGTGACTTGGGGGGGAACACTGAAGCTTTCTTT. This sequence encodes CASSDLGGNTEAFF. This sequence joins TRBV2 and TRBJ1-1; weak D call: TRBD1 (5 bases). The V gene lost 3 bases and the J gene lost 1 base, with 9 bases spanning the gap. Germline V gives CDR1 SNHLY, CDR2 FYNNEI. The CDR3 runs 14 residues.

This clonotype was counted only a few times. This sequence joins TRBV6-6 and TRBJ1-4; 7 bases are shared with TRBD1. Germline-derived CDR1 and CDR2 are MNHNY and SVGAGI (reference sequence). The junction had 3 bases not matched to a gene; V was cut back by 5 bases and J by 3 bases. The CDR3 sequence is 14 residues long. For the CDR3, the DNA is TGTGCCAGCAGTGATGGGACAGCTAATGAAAAACTGTTTTTT. It codes for CASSDGTANEKLFF.

This clonotype appeared many times. This chain connects TRBV7-8 to TRBJ2-7, with D tentatively TRBD2 (5 bases). Per the germline V gene, CDR1 is SGHVS and CDR2 is FQNEAQ. The CDR3 contains 18 residues. V was cut by 4 bases and J by 2 bases, with 24 bases left in between. CDR3 bases: TGTGCCAGCAGCTCCATTACAAGGACTCTTCATGGGACCTACGAGCAGTACTTC. This sequence encodes CASSSITRTLHGTYEQYF.

This clonotype was detected many times. This sequence joins TRBV29-1 and TRBJ1-3, with unresolved D. The CDR3 is 13 amino acids. The germline V and J ends were trimmed by 1 base and 2 bases, with 6 bases remaining between them. Germline V lookup: CDR1 SQVTM, CDR2 ANQGSEA. The CDR3 bases are TGCAGCGTTGAAGTCGGGCCTGGAAACACCATATATTTT. It is translated as CSVEVGPGNTIYF.

This clonotype was found many times. The chain couples TRBV7-2 to TRBJ1-5; 12 bases map to TRBD1. The V and J ends lost 1 base and 7 bases, in that order; junction bases with no gene match: 8. The germline CDR1 and CDR2 sequences are SGHTA and FQGNSA. This CDR3 region has 17 residues. The CDR3 nucleotides read TGTGCCAGCAGCTTAGACTCCGGGACAGGGGGCGACCAGCCCCAGCATTTT. Its translation: CASSLDSGTGGDQPQHF.

This clonotype was observed many times. The chain is built from TRBV29-1 and TRBJ1-2, with a tentative D call TRBD1 (6 bases). V shed 3 bases and J shed 0 bases, with 17 bases lying between them. The germline gives CDR1 SQVTM, CDR2 ANQGSEA. The CDR3 is 16 amino acids. CDR3 sequence (DNA): TGCAGCGTTGAGGGGGGCTTTGCGGCGACTAACTATGGCTACACCTTC. It is translated as CSVEGGFAATNYGYTF.

Written as DNA, the CDR3 is TGTGCCAGTAGTATCTCAGGGCATCAGCCCCAGCATTTT. It is translated as CASSISGHQPQHF. The chain combines TRBV19 with TRBJ1-5, with a tentative D call TRBD1 (5 bases). Trimming left V 3 bases short and J 5 bases short, with 8 bases between. CDR3 length: 13 residues. Germline values: CDR1 LNHDA, CDR2 SQIVND (reference sequence).

This clonotype was detected ten times or more. The chain joins TRBV10-3 to TRBJ1-5; 7 bases align to TRBD1. Germline values: CDR1 ENHRY, CDR2 SYGVKD. J gave up 3 bases and V 3 bases, and 8 bases lay outside the gene matches. The CDR3 runs 16 residues. The CDR3 nucleotides are TGTGCCATCAGTGACGAAACAGGGGTATCCAATCAGCCCCAGCATTTT. This sequence encodes CAISDETGVSNQPQHF.

This chain connects TRBV24-1 to TRBJ2-3; TRBD1 agrees at 7 bases. This CDR3 has 12 amino acids. V lost 10 bases and J lost 2; bases outside the gene matches: 2. Germline V gene data show CDR1 as KGHDR and CDR2 as SFDVKD. The CDR3 loop is CATTGSTDTQYF. In nucleotides, the CDR3 is TGTGCCACGACAGGGTCCACAGATACGCAGTATTTT.

Many counts were recorded for this clonotype. V and J are TRBV7-8 and TRBJ2-7; 7 bases are shared with TRBD2. This CDR3 region has 18 residues. Germline CDR1 is SGHVS and CDR2 is FQNEAQ. J gave up 0 bases and V 1 base, and 12 bases lay outside the gene matches. The CDR3 loop is CASSLEWGGEIHSYEQYF. The CDR3, as DNA: TGTGCCAGCAGCTTAGAATGGGGGGGTGAGATTCACTCCTACGAGCAGTACTTC.

This clonotype was counted only a few times. The chain combines TRBV10-3 with TRBJ1-2; no clear D gene. The CDR3 is made up of 13 amino acids. Trimming left V 2 bases short and J 4 bases short, with 8 bases between. CDR1 and CDR2 (germline): ENHRY, SYGVKD. The chain's CDR3 is CAISEVSSYGYTF. The DNA of the CDR3 is TGTGCCATCAGTGAGGTCTCCAGCTATGGCTACACCTTC.

The DNA of the CDR3 is TGCAGCGTTGAAGAAACTTGGGGTTTGGAGACCCAGTACTTC. It yields the protein CSVEETWGLETQYF. The chain links TRBV29-1 to TRBJ2-5, with no clear D. Germline lookup yields CDR1 SQVTM and CDR2 ANQGSEA. Deletions cut 0 bases from V and 5 bases from J, with 13 bases between. The CDR3 sequence is 14 residues long.

This clonotype was detected ten times or more. As DNA, the CDR3 is TGTGCCAGCAGTTCGGACGGCGGCTACACCTTC. It encodes CASSSDGGYTF. V is TRBV28 and J is TRBJ1-2; no definite D call. The CDR3 runs to 11 residues. V gave up 4 bases and J gave up 8 bases, with 8 bases separating them. Germline-derived CDR1 and CDR2 are MDHEN and SYDVKM.

This clonotype has a handful of counts. This chain connects TRBV20-1 to TRBJ1-1, with D possibly being TRBD1 (5 bases). The V gene's germline CDR1 is DFQATT and CDR2 SNEGSKA (reference sequence). Trimming cost V 0 bases and J 4 bases, with 12 bases left between them. The CDR3 extends over 14 amino acids. Written as DNA, the CDR3 is TGCAGTGCTAGAGATCCAAGTGGGGGCACTGAAGCTTTCTTT. Protein: CSARDPSGGTEAFF.

There are a few counts of this clonotype. This rearrangement joins TRBV3-1 to TRBJ2-3; 9 bases are shared with TRBD2. Germline-derived CDR1 and CDR2 are LGHDT and YNNKEL (reference sequence). Unmatched junction bases numbered 8, after V lost 4 bases and J lost 3 bases. The CDR3 length is 16 residues. The CDR3 DNA reads TGTGCCAGCAGCCTTAAGCCTAGCGGGGTTACAGATACGCAGTATTTT. This translates into CASSLKPSGVTDTQYF.

This clonotype appeared many times. The genes are TRBV6-2 or TRBV6-3 and TRBJ1-1; 7 bases fit TRBD1. V shed 8 bases, J shed 1 base, and the junction held 4 bases outside the gene matches. Germline lookup yields CDR1 MNHEY and CDR2 SVGEGT. The CDR3 is made up of 13 amino acids. CDR3 nucleotides: TGTGCCAGCGTGGACAGGCCGAACACTGAAGCTTTCTTT. The encoded protein is CASVDRPNTEAFF.

This clonotype was seen repeatedly, ten times or more. The chain carries TRBV7-2 and TRBJ2-1; 9 bases are shared with TRBD2. CDR1 SGHTA and CDR2 FQGNSA come from the germline V gene. With V trimmed by 7 bases and J by 8 bases, 15 bases remained unmatched. The CDR3 sequence is 16 residues long. The CDR3 DNA reads as TGTGCCAGCACCAGGGCGGGGGGGGCCTGGGTTGATGAGCAGTTCTTC. This gives the protein CASTRAGGAWVDEQFF. Based on the CDR3 plus reference TRBV7-2 and TRBJ2-1, the full variable domain is GAGVSQSPSNKVTEKGKDVELRCDPISGHTALYWYRQSLGQGLEFLIYFQGNSAPDKSGLPSDRFSAERTGGSVSTLTIQRTQQEDSAVYLCASTRAGGAWVDEQFFGPGTRLTVL.

The table lists this clonotype with many counts. The chain is built from TRBV7-2 and TRBJ2-7; no definite D call. The CDR3 loop spans 15 amino acids. Trimming removed 1 base at V and 5 bases at J, with 15 bases between. From germline, CDR1 is SGHTA and CDR2 FQGNSA. CDR3 sequence (DNA): TGTGCCAGCAGCTTAGAGATCTGGGCATACGACGAGCAGTACTTC. It codes for CASSLEIWAYDEQYF.

As concerns this clonotype: One base away lies a much larger clone, so this may be a sequencing read error. The chain uses TRBV7-9 and TRBJ2-1, with 9 nucleotides matching TRBD2. From germline, CDR1 is SEHNR and CDR2 FQNEAQ (reference sequence). The CDR3 contains 16 residues. V was clipped by 5 bases and J by 6 bases; unmatched bases: 11. The CDR3 DNA sequence: TGTGCCAGCAGCGCGGGGGGGGCGGGGGGGCCCAATGAGCAGTTCTTC. Amino acid sequence: CASSAGGAGGPNEQFF.

This clonotype was seen many times. The CDR3 spells CASSSRTGGVTGELFF. CDR3 DNA: TGTGCCAGCAGCTCACGGACAGGGGGCGTCACCGGGGAGCTGTTTTTT. The V call is TRBV11-1, the J call TRBJ2-2, with TRBD1 identical over 11 bases. The CDR3 length is 16 residues. J gave up 4 bases and V 4 bases, and 5 bases lay outside the gene matches. The germline V gene encodes CDR1 SGHAT and CDR2 FQDESV (reference sequence).

The chain has TRBV29-1 and TRBJ2-7, with D perhaps matching TRBD1 or TRBD2 (6 bases each). Looked up from germline, CDR1 is SQVTM and CDR2 is ANQGSEA. CDR3 length: 13 amino acids. V lost 5 bases, J lost 3 bases, and 14 bases lay in between. The CDR3 loop reads CSVKRGARYEQYF. The CDR3 DNA sequence: TGCAGCGTTAAGAGGGGGGCTCGCTACGAGCAGTACTTC.

With regard to this clonotype: A much larger clonotype is one base distant, so this may be a read error. This chain joins TRBV6-8 and TRBJ1-4; D is possibly TRBD1 (5 bases). The germline CDR1 and CDR2 sequences are MNHGY and SAAAGT. The CDR3 runs to 14 residues. The CDR3 is CASSSGGINEKLIF. CDR3 coding DNA: TGTGCCAGCAGTTCGGGGGGAATTAATGAAAAACTGATTTTT.

Of note for this clonotype: The junction shows a germline mismatch at one end, possibly a read error. The chain carries TRBV28 and TRBJ2-5; tentative D call: TRBD1 (5 bases). The germline V gene has CDR1 MDHEN and CDR2 SYDVKM. CDR3 size: 14 residues. As DNA, the CDR3 is TGTGCTAGCAGTTCCACTGACAGACAAGAGACCCAGTACTTC. Its translation is CASSSTDRQETQYF.